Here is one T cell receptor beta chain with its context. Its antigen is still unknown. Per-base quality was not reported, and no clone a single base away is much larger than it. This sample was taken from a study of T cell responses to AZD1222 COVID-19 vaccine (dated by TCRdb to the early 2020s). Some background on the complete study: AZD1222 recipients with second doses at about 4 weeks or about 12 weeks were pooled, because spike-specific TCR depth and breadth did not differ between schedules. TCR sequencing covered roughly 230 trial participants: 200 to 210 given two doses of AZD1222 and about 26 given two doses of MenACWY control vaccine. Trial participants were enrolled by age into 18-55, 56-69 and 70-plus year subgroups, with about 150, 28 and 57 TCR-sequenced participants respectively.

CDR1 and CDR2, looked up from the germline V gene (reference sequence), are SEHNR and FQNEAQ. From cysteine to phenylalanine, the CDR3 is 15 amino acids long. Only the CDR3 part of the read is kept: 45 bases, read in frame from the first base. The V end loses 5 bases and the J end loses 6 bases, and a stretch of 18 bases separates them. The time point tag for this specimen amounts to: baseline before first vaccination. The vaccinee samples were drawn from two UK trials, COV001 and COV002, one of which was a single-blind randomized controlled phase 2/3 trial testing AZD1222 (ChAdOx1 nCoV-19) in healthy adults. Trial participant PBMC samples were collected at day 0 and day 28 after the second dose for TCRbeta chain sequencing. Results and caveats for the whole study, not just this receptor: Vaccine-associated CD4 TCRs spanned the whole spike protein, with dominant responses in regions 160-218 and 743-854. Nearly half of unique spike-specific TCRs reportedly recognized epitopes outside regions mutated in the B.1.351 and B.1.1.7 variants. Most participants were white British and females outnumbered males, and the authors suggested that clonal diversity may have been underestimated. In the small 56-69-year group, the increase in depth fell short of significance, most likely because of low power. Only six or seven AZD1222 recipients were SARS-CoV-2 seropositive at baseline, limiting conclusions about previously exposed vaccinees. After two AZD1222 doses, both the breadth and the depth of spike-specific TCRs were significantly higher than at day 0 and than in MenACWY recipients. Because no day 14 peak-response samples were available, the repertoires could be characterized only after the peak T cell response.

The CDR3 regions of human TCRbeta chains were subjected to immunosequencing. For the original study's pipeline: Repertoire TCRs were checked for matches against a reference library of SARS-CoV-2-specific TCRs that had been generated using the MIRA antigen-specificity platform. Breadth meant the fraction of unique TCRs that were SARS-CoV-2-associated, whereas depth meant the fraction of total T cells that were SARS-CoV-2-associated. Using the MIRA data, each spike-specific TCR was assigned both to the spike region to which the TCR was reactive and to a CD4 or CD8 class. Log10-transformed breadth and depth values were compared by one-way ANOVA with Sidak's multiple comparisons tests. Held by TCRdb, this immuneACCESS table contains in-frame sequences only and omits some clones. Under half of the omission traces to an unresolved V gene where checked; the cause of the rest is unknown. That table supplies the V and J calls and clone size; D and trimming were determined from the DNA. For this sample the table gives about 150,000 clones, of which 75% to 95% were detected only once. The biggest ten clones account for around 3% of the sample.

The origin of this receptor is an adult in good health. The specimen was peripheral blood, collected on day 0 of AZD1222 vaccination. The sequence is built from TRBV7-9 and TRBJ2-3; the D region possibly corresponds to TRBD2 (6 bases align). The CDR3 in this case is CASSPGSDRGDTQYF. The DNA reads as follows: TGTGCCAGCAGCCCCGGCAGCGACCGGGGGGATACGCAGTATTTT.